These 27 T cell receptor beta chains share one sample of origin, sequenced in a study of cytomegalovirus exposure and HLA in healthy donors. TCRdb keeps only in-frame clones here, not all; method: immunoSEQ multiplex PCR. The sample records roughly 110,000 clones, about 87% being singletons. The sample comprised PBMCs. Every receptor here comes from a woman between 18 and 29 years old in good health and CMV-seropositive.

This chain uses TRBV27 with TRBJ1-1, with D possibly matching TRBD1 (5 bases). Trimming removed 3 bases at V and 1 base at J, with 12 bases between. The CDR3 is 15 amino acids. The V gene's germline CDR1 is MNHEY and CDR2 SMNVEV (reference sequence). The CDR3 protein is CASSLWQGSNTEAFF. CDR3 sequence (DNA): TGTGCCAGCAGTTTGTGGCAGGGCTCGAACACTGAAGCTTTCTTT.

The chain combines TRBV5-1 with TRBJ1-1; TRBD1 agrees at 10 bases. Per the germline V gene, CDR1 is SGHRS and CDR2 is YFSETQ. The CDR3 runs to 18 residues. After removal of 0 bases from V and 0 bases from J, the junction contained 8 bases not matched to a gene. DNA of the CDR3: TGCGCCAGCAGCTTGGTAAGGGACAGGGGATACATGAACACTGAAGCTTTCTTT. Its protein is CASSLVRDRGYMNTEAFF.

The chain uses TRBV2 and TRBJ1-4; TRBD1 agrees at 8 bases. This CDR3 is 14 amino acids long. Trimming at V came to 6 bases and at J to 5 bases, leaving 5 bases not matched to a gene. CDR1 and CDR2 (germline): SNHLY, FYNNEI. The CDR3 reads CASSRDRQNEKLFF. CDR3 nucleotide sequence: TGTGCCAGCAGCCGGGACAGGCAGAATGAAAAACTGTTTTTT.

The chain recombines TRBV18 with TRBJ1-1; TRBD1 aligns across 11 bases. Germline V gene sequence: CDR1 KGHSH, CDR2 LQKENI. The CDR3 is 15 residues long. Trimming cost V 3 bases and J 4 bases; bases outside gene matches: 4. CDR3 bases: TGTGCCAGCTCACCCCGGGACAGGGGGGGCACTGAAGCTTTCTTT. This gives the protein CASSPRDRGGTEAFF.

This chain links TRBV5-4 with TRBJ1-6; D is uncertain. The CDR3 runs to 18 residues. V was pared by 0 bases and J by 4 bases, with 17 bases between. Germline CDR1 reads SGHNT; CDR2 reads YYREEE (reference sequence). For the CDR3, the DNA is TGTGCCAGCAGCTTGGCCGTTCAGACATTCGGATATAATTCACCCCTCCACTTT. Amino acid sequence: CASSLAVQTFGYNSPLHF.

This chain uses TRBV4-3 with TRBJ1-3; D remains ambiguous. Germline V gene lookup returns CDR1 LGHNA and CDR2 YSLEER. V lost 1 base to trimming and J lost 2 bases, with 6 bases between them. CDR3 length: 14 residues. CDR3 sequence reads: CASSQVRAGNTIYF. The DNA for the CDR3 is TGCGCCAGCAGCCAAGTTCGGGCTGGAAACACCATATATTTT.

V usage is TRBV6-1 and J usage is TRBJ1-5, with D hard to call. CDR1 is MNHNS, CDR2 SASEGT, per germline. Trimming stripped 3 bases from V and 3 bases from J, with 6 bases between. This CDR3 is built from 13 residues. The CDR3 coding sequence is TGTGCCAGCAGTGACAGCGCCAATCAGCCCCAGCATTTT. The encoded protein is CASSDSANQPQHF.

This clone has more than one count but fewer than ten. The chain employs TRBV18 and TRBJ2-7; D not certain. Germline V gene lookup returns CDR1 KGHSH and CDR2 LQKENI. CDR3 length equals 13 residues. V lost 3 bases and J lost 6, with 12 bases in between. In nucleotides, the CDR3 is TGTGCCAGCTCACCTTCAAGACCGGGCGAGCAGTACTTC. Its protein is CASSPSRPGEQYF.

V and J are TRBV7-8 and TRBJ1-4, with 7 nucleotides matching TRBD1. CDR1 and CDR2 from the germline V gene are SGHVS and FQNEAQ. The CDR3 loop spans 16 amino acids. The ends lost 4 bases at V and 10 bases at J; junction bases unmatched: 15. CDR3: CASSSWTGGNEGKLFF. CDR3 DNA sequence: TGTGCCAGCAGCTCCTGGACAGGAGGGAATGAGGGAAAACTGTTTTTT. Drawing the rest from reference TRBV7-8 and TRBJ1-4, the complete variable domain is GAGVSQSPRYKVAKRGQDVALRCDPISGHVSLFWYQQALGQGPEFLTYFQNEAQLDKSGLPSDRFFAERPEGSVSTLKIQRTQQEDSAVYLCASSSWTGGNEGKLFFGSGTQLSVL.

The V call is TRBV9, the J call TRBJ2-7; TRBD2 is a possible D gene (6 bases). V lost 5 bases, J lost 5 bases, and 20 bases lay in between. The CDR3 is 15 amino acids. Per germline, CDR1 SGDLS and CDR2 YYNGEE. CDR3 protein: CASSLYGSKYNEQYF. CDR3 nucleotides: TGTGCCAGCAGTCTATACGGGAGCAAGTATAACGAGCAGTACTTC.

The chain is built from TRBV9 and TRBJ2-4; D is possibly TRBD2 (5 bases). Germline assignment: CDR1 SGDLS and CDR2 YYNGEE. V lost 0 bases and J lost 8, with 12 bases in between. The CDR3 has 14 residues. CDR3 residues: CASSVGAGVDIQYF. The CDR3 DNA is TGTGCCAGCAGCGTAGGGGCGGGTGTGGACATTCAGTACTTC.

The CDR3 spells CASSLFGAGDSNQPQHF. The CDR3, as DNA: TGTGCCAGCAGTTTATTTGGGGCAGGGGATAGCAATCAGCCCCAGCATTTT. V gene TRBV27 combines with J gene TRBJ1-5; possible D gene TRBD1, 6 bases. This CDR3 contains 17 residues. V shed 1 base and J shed 0 bases, with 13 bases lying between them. Germline V gene sequence: CDR1 MNHEY, CDR2 SMNVEV (reference sequence).

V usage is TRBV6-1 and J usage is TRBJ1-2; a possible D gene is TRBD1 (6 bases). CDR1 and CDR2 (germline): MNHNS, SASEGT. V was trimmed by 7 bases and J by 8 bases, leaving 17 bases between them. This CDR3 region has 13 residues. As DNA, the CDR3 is TGTGCCAGCACGCCGACAGGCGGCAGGGGCTACACCTTC. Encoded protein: CASTPTGGRGYTF.

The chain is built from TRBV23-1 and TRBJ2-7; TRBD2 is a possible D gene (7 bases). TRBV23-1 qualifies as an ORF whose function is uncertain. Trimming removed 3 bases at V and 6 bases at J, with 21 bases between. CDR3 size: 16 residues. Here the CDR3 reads CASSHRGVGRGGEQYF. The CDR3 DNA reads TGCGCCAGCAGTCACCGGGGAGTCGGTAGGGGGGGCGAGCAGTACTTC.

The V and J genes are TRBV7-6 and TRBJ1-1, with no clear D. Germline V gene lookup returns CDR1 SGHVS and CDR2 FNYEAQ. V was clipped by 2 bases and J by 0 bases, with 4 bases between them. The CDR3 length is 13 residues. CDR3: CASSLQLNTEAFF. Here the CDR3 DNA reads TGTGCCAGCAGCTTACAGTTGAACACTGAAGCTTTCTTT.

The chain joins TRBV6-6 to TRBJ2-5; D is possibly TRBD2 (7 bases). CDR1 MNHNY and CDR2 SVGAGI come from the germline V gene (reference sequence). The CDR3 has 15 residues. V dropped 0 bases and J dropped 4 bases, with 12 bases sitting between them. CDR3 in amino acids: CASSYSGEGGETQYF. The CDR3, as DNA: TGTGCCAGCAGTTACTCCGGGGAGGGGGGAGAGACCCAGTACTTC.

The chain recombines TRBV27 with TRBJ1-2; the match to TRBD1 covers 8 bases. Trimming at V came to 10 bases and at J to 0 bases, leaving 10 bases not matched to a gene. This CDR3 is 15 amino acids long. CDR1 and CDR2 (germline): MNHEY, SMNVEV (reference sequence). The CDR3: CATLGATGANYGYTF. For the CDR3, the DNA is TGTGCCACCTTGGGAGCGACAGGGGCTAACTATGGCTACACCTTC.

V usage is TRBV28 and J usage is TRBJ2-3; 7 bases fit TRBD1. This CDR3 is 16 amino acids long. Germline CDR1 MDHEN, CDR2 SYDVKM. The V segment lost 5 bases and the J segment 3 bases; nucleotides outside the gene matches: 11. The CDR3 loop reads CASSPLTGYSTDTQYF. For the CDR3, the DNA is TGTGCCAGCAGTCCATTGACAGGGTACAGTACAGATACGCAGTATTTT.

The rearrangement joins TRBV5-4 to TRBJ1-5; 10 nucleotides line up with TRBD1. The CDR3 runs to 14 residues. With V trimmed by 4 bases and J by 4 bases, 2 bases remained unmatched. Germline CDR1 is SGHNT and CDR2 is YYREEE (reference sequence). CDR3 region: CASSRQGANQPQHF. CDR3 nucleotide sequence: TGTGCCAGCAGCCGACAGGGGGCGAATCAGCCCCAGCATTTT.

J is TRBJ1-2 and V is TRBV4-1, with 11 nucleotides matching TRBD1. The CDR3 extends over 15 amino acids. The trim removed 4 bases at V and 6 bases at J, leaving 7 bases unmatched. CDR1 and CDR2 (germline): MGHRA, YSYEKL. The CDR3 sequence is CASSLLGQGADGYTF. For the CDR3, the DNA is TGCGCCAGCAGCCTATTAGGACAGGGGGCAGATGGCTACACCTTC.

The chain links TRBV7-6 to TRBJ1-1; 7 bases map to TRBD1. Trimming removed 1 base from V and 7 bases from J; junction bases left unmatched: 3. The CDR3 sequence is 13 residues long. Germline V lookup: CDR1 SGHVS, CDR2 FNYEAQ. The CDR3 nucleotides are TGTGCCAGCAGCTTAGGGCAGGGGGGTGAAGCTTTCTTT. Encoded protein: CASSLGQGGEAFF.

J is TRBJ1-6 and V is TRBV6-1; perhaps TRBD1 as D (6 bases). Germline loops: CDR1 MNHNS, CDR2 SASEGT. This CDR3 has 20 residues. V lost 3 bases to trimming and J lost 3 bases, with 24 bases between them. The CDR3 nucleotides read TGTGCCAGCAGTGATGGGAAGCTCCAGGGGAATGCCTTCTATAATTCACCCCTCCACTTT. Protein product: CASSDGKLQGNAFYNSPLHF.

Written as DNA, the CDR3 is TGTGCCAGCAGCCTGCGACAGGGCCTTCCCCAAGAGACCCAGTACTTC. Its protein product is CASSLRQGLPQETQYF. This rearrangement joins TRBV7-9 to TRBJ2-5; the match to TRBD1 covers 7 bases. Germline assignment: CDR1 SEHNR and CDR2 FQNEAQ (reference sequence). With V trimmed by 5 bases and J by 1 base, 10 bases remained unmatched. This CDR3 has 16 residues.

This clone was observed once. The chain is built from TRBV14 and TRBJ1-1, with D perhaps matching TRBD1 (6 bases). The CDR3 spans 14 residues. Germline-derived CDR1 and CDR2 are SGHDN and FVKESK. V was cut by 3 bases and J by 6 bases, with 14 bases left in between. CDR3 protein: CASSHLNRASEAFF. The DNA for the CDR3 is TGTGCCAGCAGCCATCTTAACAGGGCCTCTGAAGCTTTCTTT.

CDR3 in amino acids: CASSVGSPGGVQDGYTF. In DNA form, the CDR3 reads TGTGCCAGCAGCGTAGGTTCCCCCGGAGGTGTTCAGGATGGCTACACCTTC. V and J are TRBV9 and TRBJ1-2; D unclear. Deletions cut 0 bases from V and 6 bases from J, with 21 bases between. This CDR3 has 17 residues. Germline CDR1 SGDLS, CDR2 YYNGEE.

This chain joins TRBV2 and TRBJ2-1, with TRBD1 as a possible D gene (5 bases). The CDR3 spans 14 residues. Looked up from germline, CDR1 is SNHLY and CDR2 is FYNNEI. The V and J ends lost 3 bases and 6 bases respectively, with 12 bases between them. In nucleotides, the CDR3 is TGTGCCAGCAGTGACAGGGCGTGGGTCAATGAGCAGTTCTTC. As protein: CASSDRAWVNEQFF.

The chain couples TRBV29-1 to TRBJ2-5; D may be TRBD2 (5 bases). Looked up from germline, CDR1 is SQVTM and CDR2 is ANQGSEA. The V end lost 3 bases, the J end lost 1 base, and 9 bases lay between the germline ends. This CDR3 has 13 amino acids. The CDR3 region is CSVDRGTQETQYF. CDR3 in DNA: TGCAGCGTTGATCGGGGAACCCAAGAGACCCAGTACTTC.